This TCR beta chain was profiled in a study of cytomegalovirus exposure and HLA in healthy donors. Across the whole study: From about 200 million T cells, an earlier analysis saw 120 million or so unique TCR beta sequences.

General study findings and limits: In a later analysis, at a false discovery rate of 0.05, approximately 15,000 TCR beta sequences matched HLA alleles. Excluded: some indistinguishable V segments such as TRBV6-2 and TRBV6-3.

Vbeta (60) and Jbeta (13) primers were used in the PCR. Libraries were prepared by immunoSEQ multiplex PCR; TCRdb keeps only in-frame clonotypes and omits some of them. The data contain about 130,000 clones, around 70% of them singletons. V shed 1 base and J shed 0 bases, with 10 bases lying between them. From germline, CDR1 is SNHLY and CDR2 FYNNEI. This CDR3 comprises 16 residues. Comments on this clone: Its matching antigen is unknown.

Sampled while nominally healthy, donors likely had unrecorded immune exposures. This sequence originates from a man younger than 40 in good health and CMV-seronegative. V gene TRBV2 combines with J gene TRBJ1-5; D might be TRBD1 (6 bases). Sequenced: PBMCs. CDR3 DNA: TGTGCCAGCAGTGAAGGGACAGATTATAGCAATCAGCCCCAGCATTTT. This codes for CASSEGTDYSNQPQHF.